This TCR beta chain appears in the sequencing data of a study of T cell responses to AZD1222 COVID-19 vaccine. Whole-study findings and limits: Repertoire samples came only from after the peak T cell response. Unmutated regions of variants are reportedly targeted by nearly half of spike-specific TCRs.

Germline lookup yields CDR1 LGHDT and CDR2 YNNKEL (reference sequence). The trim removed 9 bases at V and 1 base at J, leaving 1 base unmatched. The CDR3 totals 13 residues. TCRdb's copy holds only in-frame clones and misses some; the assay was immunoSEQ multiplex PCR. The sample includes about 120,000 clones, around 94% of them seen just once. Second-dose recipients at about 4 or about 12 weeks were treated as one pooled group. About this clone: Its antigen remains unidentified.

The TCR comes from an adult who received the AZD1222 COVID-19 vaccine. J is TRBJ2-1 and V is TRBV3-1 (or the pseudogene TRBV3-2); 9 nucleotides match TRBD2. The source was peripheral blood, collected 28 days after the second AZD1222 dose. CDR3 protein: CASTSGSYNEQFF. DNA of the CDR3: TGTGCCAGTACTAGCGGGTCCTACAATGAGCAGTTCTTC.